This T cell receptor beta chain derives from a study of regulatory T cells in long-lasting Graves disease. Time point reported: newly diagnosed GD, antithyroid drugs for less than 3 months. PBMCs were the source of the RNA used for TCR sequencing. Germline values: CDR1 LGHNA, CDR2 YNFKEQ. This CDR3 is 17 amino acids long. Losses at the gene ends were 6 bases for V and 4 bases for J; bases not matched to a gene: 11. Overall study findings and caveats: Persistent disease exhibited a predilection for TRBV28, TRBJ1-2 and TRBJ2-5.

Comment on this clonotype: Its antigen is not known.

Building the TCR beta libraries relied on iRepertoire HTBI primers, and CDR3 regions underwent Arm-PCR. Each CDR3 protein gets one entry after TCRdb re-called the multiplex PCR reads with MiXCR. The top ten clones hold 8.9% of a sample with about half a million distinct CDR3 sequences, 12% of them seen once. Another study also made use of these data, one on T cells in Graves' hyperthyroidism and ophthalmopathy.

The clonotype was recovered from a woman aged 25-40 years with Graves disease. The chain is built from TRBV4-2 and TRBJ2-7; 14 bases fit TRBD2. Sequencing used peripheral blood mononuclear cells (PBMCs), obtained at new diagnosis, from a patient treated with antithyroid drugs. In DNA, the CDR3 is TGTGCCAGCAGGACCGTGGGGACTAGCGGGAGCGGGTACGAGCAGTACTTC. Residues: CASRTVGTSGSGYEQYF.